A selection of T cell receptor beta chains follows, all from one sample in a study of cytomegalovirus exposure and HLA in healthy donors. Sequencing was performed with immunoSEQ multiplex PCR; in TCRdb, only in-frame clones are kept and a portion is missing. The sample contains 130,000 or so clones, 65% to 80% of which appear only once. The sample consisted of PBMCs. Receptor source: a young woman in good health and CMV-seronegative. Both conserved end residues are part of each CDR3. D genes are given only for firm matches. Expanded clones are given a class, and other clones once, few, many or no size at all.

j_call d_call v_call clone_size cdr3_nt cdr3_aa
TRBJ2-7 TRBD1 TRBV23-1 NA TGCGCCAGCTATAAGGTCCGGGACAGAGGTTACGAGCAGTACTTC CASYKVRDRGYEQYF
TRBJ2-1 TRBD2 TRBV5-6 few TGTGCCAGCAGCTTACTATCCGGGACTAGCGGCTACAATGAGCAGTTCTTC CASSLLSGTSGYNEQFF
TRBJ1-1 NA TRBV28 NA TGTGCCAGCAGCCGACCGGGGCGGGGGGAAGCTTTCTTT CASSRPGRGEAFF
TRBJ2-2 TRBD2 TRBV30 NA TGTGCCTGGAGCAGCGGGGTGACCGGGGAGCTGTTTTTT CAWSSGVTGELFF
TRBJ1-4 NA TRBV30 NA TGTGCCTGGAGTGAGAACTTAGCGAATGAAAAACTGTTTTTT CAWSENLANEKLFF
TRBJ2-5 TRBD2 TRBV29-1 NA TGCAGCGTCGCGCCGTCGGGGGGGGGTGTGGAGACCCAGTACTTC CSVAPSGGGVETQYF
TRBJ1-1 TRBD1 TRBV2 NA TGTGCCAGCAGTCGACAGGGACTTGGCACTGAAGCTTTCTTT CASSRQGLGTEAFF
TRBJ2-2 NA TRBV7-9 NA TGTGCCAGCAGCTTAGTGGATCCCGAGGGCACCGGGGAGCTGTTTTTT CASSLVDPEGTGELFF
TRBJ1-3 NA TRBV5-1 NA TGCGCCAGCAGCTTGTCCCATAGAAGTGTTACCTCTGGAAACACCATATATTTT CASSLSHRSVTSGNTIYF
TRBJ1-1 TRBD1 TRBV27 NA TGTGCCAGCAGTTTAAATCAGGGGGTGAACACTGAAGCTTTCTTT CASSLNQGVNTEAFF
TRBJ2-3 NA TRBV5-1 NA TGCGCCAGCAGCTTGGAGGGGGAGCGAAGTACAGATACGCAGTATTTT CASSLEGERSTDTQYF
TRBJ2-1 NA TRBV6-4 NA TGTGCCACCGGAGAAGAAGGAAGCTCCTACAATGAGCAGTTCTTC CATGEEGSSYNEQFF
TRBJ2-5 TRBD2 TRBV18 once TGTGCCAGCTCACCAGAGGGTCTAGCGGAAGAGACCCAGTACTTC CASSPEGLAEETQYF
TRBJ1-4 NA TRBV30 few TGTGCCTGGAGTGATCTCAATGAAAAACTGTTTTTT CAWSDLNEKLFF
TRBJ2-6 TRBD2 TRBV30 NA TGTGCCTTAAAGGGACTAGCGGGAGATGGGGCCAACGTCCTGACTTTC CALKGLAGDGANVLTF
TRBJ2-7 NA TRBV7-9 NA TGTGCCAGCAGCTTAGTGGCGGGTCGGGCCTACGAGCAGTACTTC CASSLVAGRAYEQYF
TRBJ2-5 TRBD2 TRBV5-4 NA TGTGCCAGCAGCTTGGGGTCGGGAGGGCCTCAGACCCAGTACTTC CASSLGSGGPQTQYF
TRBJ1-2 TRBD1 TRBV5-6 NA TGTGCCAGCAGCTTTCTGGACAGGGATGGCTATGGCTACACCTTC CASSFLDRDGYGYTF
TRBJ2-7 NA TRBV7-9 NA TGTGCCAGCAGCCGCATGACATTTGGCCCCCAGTACTTC CASSRMTFGPQYF
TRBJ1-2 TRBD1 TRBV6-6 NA TGTGCCAGCAGTTACTCGGGACAGGGCTATGGCTACACCTTC CASSYSGQGYGYTF
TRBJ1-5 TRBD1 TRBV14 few TGTGCCAGCAGCCAAGAGCCAGGGGGAAATCAGCCCCAGCATTTT CASSQEPGGNQPQHF
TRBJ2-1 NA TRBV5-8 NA TGTGCCAGCAGCTTGGGGTTCCGGGGGTACGACAATGAGCAGTTCTTC CASSLGFRGYDNEQFF
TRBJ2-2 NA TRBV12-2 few TGTGCAAGTCGCTTACGCGGGGGGCGAAGCGCCGGGGAGCTGTTTTTT CASRLRGGRSAGELFF
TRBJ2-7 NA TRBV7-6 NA TGTGCCAGCAGCCCTCATCTAGGGGATAGCTCCTACGAGCAGTACTTC CASSPHLGDSSYEQYF
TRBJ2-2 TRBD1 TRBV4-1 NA TGCGCCAGCAGCTTCCGACAGGGGGCTAACACCGGGGAGCTGTTTTTT CASSFRQGANTGELFF